This TCR beta chain was found in a study of blood T cell repertoires in COVID-19. This CDR3 region has 15 residues. The V and J ends lost 4 bases and 7 bases, in that order; junction bases with no gene match: 8. Germline V gene sequence: CDR1 SGDLS, CDR2 YYNGEE. As processed by the authors: It was from reference gene primer amplification that nucleated cell counts were estimated. TCRdb's copy holds only in-frame clones and misses some; the assay was immunoSEQ multiplex PCR. The DNA gave D and trimming, while V, J and clone size come from that table. The sample shows just over 250,000 clones, 88% of them seen only once.

This receptor was taken from a man between 60 and 75 years old who had recovered from COVID-19. The sample comprised peripheral blood. The chain uses TRBV9 and TRBJ1-6; 7 nucleotides match TRBD1. CDR3 bases: TGTGCCAGCAGCATCGGGACAGTTGGAAATTCACCCCTCCACTTT. Its translation: CASSIGTVGNSPLHF.